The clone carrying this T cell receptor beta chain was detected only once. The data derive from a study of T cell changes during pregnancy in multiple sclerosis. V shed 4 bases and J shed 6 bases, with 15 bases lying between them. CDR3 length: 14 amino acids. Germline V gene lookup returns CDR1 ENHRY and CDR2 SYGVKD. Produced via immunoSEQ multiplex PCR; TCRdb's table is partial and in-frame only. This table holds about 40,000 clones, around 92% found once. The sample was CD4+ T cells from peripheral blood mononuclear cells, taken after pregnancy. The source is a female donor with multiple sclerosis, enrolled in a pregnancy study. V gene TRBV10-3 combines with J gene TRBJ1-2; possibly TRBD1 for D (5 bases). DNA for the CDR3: TGTGCCATCAGTGGTCTCTCTCGCAGGGATGGCTACACCTTC. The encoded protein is CAISGLSRRDGYTF.